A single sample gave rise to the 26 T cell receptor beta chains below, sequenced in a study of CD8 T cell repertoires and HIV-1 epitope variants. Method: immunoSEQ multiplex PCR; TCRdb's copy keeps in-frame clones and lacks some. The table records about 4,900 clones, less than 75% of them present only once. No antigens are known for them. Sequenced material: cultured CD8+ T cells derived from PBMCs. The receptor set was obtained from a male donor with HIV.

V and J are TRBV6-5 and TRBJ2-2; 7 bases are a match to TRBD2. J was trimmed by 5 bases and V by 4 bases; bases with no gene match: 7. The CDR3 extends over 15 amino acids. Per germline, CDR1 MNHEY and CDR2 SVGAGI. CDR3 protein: CASSSRAGETGELFF. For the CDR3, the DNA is TGTGCCAGCAGTTCCCGGGCGGGGGAAACCGGGGAGCTGTTTTTT.

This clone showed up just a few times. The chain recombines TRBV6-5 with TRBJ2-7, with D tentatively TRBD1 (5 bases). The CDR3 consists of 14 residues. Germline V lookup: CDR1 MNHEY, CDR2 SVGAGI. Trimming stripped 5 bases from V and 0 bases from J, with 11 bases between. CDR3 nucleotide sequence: TGTGCCAGCAGTGATCAGGGAAGCTCCTACGAGCAGTACTTC. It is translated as CASSDQGSSYEQYF.

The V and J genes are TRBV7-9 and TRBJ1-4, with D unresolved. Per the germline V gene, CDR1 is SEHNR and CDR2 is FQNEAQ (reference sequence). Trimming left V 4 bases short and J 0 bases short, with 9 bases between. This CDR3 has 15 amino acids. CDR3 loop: CASSSESPTNEKLFF. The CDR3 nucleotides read TGTGCCAGCAGCTCCGAGTCGCCAACTAATGAAAAACTGTTTTTT.

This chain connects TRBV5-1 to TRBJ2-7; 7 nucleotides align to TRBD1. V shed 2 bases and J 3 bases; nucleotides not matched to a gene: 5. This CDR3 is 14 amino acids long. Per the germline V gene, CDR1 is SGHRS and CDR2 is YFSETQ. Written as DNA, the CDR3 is TGCGCCAGCAGCTTCACAGGGGACGGCTACGAGCAGTACTTC. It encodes CASSFTGDGYEQYF.

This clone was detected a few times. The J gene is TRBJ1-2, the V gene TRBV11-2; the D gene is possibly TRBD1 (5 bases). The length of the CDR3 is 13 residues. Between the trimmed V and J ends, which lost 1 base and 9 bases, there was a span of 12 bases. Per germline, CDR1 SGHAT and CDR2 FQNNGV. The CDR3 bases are TGTGCCAGCAGCTTAGGGGGGGACCTCCGCTACACCTTC. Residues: CASSLGGDLRYTF.

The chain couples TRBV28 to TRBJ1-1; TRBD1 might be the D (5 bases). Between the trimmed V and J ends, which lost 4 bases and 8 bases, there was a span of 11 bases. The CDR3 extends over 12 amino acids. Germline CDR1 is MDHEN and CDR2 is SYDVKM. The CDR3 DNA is TGTGCCAGCAGTTACGGGGCCCAGGAAGCTTTCTTT. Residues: CASSYGAQEAFF.

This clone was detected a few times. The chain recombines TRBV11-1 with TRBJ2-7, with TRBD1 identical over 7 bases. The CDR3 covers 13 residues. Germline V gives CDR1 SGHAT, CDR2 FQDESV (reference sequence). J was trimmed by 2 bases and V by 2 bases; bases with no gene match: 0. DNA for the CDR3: TGTGCCAGCAGCTTACAGGGGGCCTACGAGCAGTACTTC. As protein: CASSLQGAYEQYF.

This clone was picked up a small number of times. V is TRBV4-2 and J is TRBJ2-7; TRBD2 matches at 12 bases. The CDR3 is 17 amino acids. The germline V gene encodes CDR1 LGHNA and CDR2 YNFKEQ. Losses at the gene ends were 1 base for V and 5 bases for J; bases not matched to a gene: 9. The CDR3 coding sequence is TGTGCCAGCAGCCAAGTCCTAGCGGGAGGGCCGAGGAACGAGCAGTACTTC. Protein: CASSQVLAGGPRNEQYF.

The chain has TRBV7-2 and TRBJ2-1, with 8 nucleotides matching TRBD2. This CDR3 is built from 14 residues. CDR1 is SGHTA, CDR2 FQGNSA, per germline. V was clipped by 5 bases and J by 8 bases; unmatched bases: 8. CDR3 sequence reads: CASSLGGAGYEQFF. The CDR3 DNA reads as TGTGCCAGCAGCCTCGGGGGGGCCGGCTATGAGCAGTTCTTC.

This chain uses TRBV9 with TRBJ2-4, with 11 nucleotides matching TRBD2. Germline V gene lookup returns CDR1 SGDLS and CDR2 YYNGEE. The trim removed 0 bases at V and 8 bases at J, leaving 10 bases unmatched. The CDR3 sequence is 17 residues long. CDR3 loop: CASSVGSTSGGRDIQYF. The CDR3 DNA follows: TGTGCCAGCAGCGTAGGTAGTACTAGCGGGGGTAGGGACATTCAGTACTTC.

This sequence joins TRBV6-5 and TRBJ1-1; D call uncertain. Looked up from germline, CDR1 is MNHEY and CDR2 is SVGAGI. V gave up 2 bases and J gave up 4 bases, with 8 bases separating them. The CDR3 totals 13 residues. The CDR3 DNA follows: TGTGCCAGCAGTTACAGGGAGGGCACTGAAGCTTTCTTT. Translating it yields CASSYREGTEAFF.

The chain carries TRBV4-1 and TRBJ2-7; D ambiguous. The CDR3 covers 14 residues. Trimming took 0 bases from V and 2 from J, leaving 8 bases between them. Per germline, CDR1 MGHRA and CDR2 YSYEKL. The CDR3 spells CASSQDSETYEQYF. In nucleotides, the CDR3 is TGCGCCAGCAGCCAAGATTCAGAGACCTACGAGCAGTACTTC.

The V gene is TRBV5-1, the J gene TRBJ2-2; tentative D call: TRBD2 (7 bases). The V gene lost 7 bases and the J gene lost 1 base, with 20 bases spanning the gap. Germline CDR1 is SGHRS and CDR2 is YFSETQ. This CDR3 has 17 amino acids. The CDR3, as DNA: TGCGCCAGCTCCCTAGGGGGGGGCAATGTGAACACCGGGGAGCTGTTTTTT. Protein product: CASSLGGGNVNTGELFF.

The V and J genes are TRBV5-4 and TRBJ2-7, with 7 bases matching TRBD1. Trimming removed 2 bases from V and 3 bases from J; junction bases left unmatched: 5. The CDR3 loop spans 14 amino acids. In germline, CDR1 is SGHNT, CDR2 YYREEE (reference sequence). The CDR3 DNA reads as TGTGCCAGCAGCTTCGGGACAGAAGTCTACGAGCAGTACTTC. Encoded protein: CASSFGTEVYEQYF.

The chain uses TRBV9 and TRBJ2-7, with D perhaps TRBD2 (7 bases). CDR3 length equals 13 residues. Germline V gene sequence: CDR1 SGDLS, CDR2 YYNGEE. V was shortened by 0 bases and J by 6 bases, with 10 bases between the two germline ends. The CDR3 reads CASSVGGGSEQYF. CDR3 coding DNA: TGTGCCAGCAGCGTAGGGGGGGGCTCCGAGCAGTACTTC.

CDR3 loop: CASSDHNQPQHF. In DNA form, the CDR3 reads TGTGCCAGCAGCGATCACAATCAGCCCCAGCATTTT. This chain joins TRBV5-5 and TRBJ1-5; D uncertain. With 4 bases removed from V and 3 bases from J, the gap between germline ends came to 5 bases. Germline V gene sequence: CDR1 SGHKS, CDR2 YYEKEE (reference sequence). This CDR3 spans 12 amino acids. Complete variable domain (other parts from reference TRBV5-5 and TRBJ1-5): DAGVTQSPTHLIKTRGQQVTLRCSPISGHKSVSWYQQVLGQGPQFIFQYYEKEERGRGNFPDRFSARQFPNYSSELNVNALLLGDSALYLCASSDHNQPQHFGDGTRLSIL.

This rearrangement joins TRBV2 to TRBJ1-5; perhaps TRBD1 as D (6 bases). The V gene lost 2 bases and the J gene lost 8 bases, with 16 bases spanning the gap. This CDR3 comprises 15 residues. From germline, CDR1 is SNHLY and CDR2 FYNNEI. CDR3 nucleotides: TGTGCCAGCAGTGAATCATACCGGGGGCGCGAGCCCCAGCATTTT. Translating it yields CASSESYRGREPQHF. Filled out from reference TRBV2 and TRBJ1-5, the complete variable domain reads EPEVTQTPSHQVTQMGQEVILRCVPISNHLYFYWYRQILGQKVEFLVSFYNNEISEKSEIFDDQFSVERPDGSNFTLKIRSTKLEDSAMYFCASSESYRGREPQHFGDGTRLSIL.

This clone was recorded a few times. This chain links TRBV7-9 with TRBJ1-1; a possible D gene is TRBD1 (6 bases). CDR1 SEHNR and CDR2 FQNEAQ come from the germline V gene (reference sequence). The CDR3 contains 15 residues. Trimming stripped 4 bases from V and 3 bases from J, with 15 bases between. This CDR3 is CASSSGEKAYTEAFF. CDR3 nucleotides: TGTGCCAGCAGCTCAGGGGAGAAAGCGTACACTGAAGCTTTCTTT.

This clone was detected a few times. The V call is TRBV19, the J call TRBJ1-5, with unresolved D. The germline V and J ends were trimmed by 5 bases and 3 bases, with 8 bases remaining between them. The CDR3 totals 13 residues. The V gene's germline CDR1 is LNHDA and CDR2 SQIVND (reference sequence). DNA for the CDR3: TGTGCCAGTAGTCCCGAATTCAATCAGCCCCAGCATTTT. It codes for CASSPEFNQPQHF.

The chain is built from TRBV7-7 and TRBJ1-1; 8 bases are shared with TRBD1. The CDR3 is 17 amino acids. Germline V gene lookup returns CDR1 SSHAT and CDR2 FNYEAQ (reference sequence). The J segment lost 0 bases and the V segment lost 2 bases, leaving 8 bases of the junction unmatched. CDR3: CASSLKQGEPLNTEAFF. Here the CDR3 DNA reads TGTGCCAGCAGCTTAAAACAGGGGGAACCTTTGAACACTGAAGCTTTCTTT.

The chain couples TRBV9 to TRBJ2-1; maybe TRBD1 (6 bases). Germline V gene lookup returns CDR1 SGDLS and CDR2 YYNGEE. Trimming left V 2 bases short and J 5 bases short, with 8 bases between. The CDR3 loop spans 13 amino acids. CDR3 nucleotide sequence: TGTGCCAGCAGCGTGGGGGCCAACAATGAGCAGTTCTTC. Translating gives CASSVGANNEQFF.

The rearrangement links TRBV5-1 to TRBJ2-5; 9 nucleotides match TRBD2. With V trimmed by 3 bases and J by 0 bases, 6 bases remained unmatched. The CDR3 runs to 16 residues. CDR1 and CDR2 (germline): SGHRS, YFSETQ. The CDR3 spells CASSSPVAGDQETQYF. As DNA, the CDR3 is TGCGCCAGCAGCTCCCCCGTAGCGGGGGACCAAGAGACCCAGTACTTC.

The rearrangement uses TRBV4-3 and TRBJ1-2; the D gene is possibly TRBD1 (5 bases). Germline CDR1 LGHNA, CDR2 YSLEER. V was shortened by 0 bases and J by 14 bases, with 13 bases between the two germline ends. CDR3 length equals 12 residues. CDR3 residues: CASSQDEGRRTF. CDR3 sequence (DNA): TGCGCCAGCAGCCAAGATGAGGGACGTCGGACCTTC.

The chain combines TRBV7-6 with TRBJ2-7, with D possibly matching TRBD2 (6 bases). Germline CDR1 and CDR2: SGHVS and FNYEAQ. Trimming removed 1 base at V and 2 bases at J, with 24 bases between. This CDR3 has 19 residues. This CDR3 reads CASSLGGLGSSGPAYEQYF. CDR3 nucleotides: TGTGCCAGCAGCTTAGGAGGGTTGGGGTCCAGCGGGCCGGCCTACGAGCAGTACTTC.

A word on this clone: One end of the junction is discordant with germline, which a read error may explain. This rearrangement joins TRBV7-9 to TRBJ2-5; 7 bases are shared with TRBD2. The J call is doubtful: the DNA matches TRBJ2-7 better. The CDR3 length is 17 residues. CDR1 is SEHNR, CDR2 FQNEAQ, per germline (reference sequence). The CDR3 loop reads CASRLDGPSGAPYEQYF. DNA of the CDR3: TGTGCCAGCAGATTAGATGGTCCTAGCGGAGCCCCCTACGAGCAGTACTTC.

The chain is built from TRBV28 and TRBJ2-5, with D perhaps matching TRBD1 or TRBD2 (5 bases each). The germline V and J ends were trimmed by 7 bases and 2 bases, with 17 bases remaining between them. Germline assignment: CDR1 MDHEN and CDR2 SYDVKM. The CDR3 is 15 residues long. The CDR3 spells CASTPLGETQETQYF. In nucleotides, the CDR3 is TGTGCCAGCACCCCCTTGGGGGAAACGCAAGAGACCCAGTACTTC.